This T cell receptor beta chain emerged from a study of T cells in Graves' hyperthyroidism and ophthalmopathy. The authors obtained PBMCs from more than 9.5 ml of fresh peripheral blood. RNA transcripts yielded amplified TCR beta CDR3 regions. The HTBI primer set served for first-round RT-PCR of the TCR CDR3. TCRdb redid the calling of the multiplex PCR reads with MiXCR, one entry per CDR3 protein. This sample carries 600,000 to 800,000 distinct CDR3 sequences, over 35% of them seen once, and the ten largest clones take around 30%. V was clipped by 3 bases and J by 0 bases; unmatched bases: 4. The germline gives CDR1 MDHEN, CDR2 SYDVKM. This CDR3 contains 15 residues. This clonotype was recorded a few times.

This TCR derives from a woman in her forties with Graves' hyperthyroidism. The rearrangement uses TRBV28 and TRBJ2-5; 7 positions agree with TRBD2. Material: blood. In DNA form, the CDR3 reads TGTGCCAGCAGTTTGGCGGGAGTTAACCAAGAGACCCAGTACTTC. It encodes CASSLAGVNQETQYF.